This record concerns one TCR beta chain sequence. This specimen belongs to a study of blood T cell repertoires in COVID-19. The overall study: Collection of acute and convalescent COVID-19 samples took place in the United States, Italy and Spain. T cells, B-cell-depleted T cells, or PBMCs supplied cDNA or gDNA.

In the authors' workflow: Reference gene primer amplification gave estimated nucleated cell counts. Measured with immunoSEQ multiplex PCR; TCRdb has only the in-frame clones, and not every one. Clonal size and the V and J genes are those of that table, whereas D and trimming came from the DNA. The sample consists of a few hundred thousand clones, approximately 79% of them appearing once. V lost 7 bases and J lost 3, with 16 bases in between. From germline, CDR1 is SNHLY and CDR2 FYNNEI. The CDR3 has 16 residues. This TCR came from a human donor in a cohort sampled during active COVID-19. The sample taken for sequencing was peripheral blood. This chain joins TRBV2 and TRBJ2-6; D possibly corresponds to TRBD1 (6 bases). CDR3 in amino acids: CASTLTGSGGANVLTF. The CDR3 region has the DNA TGTGCCAGCACCCTCACAGGGAGCGGTGGGGCCAACGTCCTGACTTTC.